The 7 T cell receptor beta chains below were found in one sample sequenced in a study of cytomegalovirus exposure and HLA in healthy donors. PCR primers comprised 60 Vbeta and 13 Jbeta primers. Clones were sequenced by immunoSEQ multiplex PCR, and TCRdb holds only the in-frame ones, with some missing. The table includes about 160,000 clones, 82% detected once. Input material: PBMCs. The receptor set was obtained from a girl aged 2 to 9 in good health and CMV-seropositive.

The rearrangement joins TRBV4-1 to TRBJ1-5, with TRBD1 matching over 9 bases. The CDR3 loop spans 17 amino acids. Germline V CDR1 and CDR2: MGHRA, YSYEKL. With 1 base clipped from V and 2 bases from J, the junction kept 6 bases outside the gene matches. The CDR3 reads CASSQGFTGGGNQPQHF. CDR3 in DNA: TGCGCCAGCAGCCAAGGTTTCACAGGGGGCGGCAATCAGCCCCAGCATTTT.

The chain joins TRBV30 to TRBJ1-2; TRBD1 matches at 11 bases. Germline-derived CDR1 and CDR2 are GTSNPN and SVGIG (reference sequence). The CDR3 extends over 13 amino acids. J was trimmed by 4 bases and V by 5 bases; bases with no gene match: 3. The CDR3 DNA reads TGTGCCTGGTGGGACAGGGGGACCTATGGCTACACCTTC. Translating gives CAWWDRGTYGYTF. Drawing the rest from reference TRBV30 and TRBJ1-2, the complete variable domain is SQTIHQWPATLVQPVGSPLSLECTVEGTSNPNLYWYRQAAGRGLQLLFYSVGIGQISSEVPQNLSASRPQDRQFILSSKKLLLSDSGFYLCAWWDRGTYGYTFGSGTRLTVV.

V and J are TRBV4-1 and TRBJ1-5; D is unclear. Germline V gene sequence: CDR1 MGHRA, CDR2 YSYEKL. The CDR3 length is 18 residues. V was trimmed by 3 bases and J by 2 bases, leaving 20 bases between them. CDR3 coding DNA: TGCGCCAGCAGCCATCATCAGGAAACCCAATACGGCAATCAGCCCCAGCATTTT. Translating gives CASSHHQETQYGNQPQHF.

V gene TRBV19 combines with J gene TRBJ2-7, with a weak D call TRBD2 (6 bases). V lost 1 base and J 0 bases, leaving 10 bases between the germline ends. The CDR3 sequence is 15 residues long. Germline V lookup: CDR1 LNHDA, CDR2 SQIVND (reference sequence). The CDR3 here is CASSIAGRLSYEQYF. CDR3 coding DNA: TGTGCCAGTAGTATAGCGGGGAGGCTCTCCTACGAGCAGTACTTC.

The rearrangement links TRBV4-1 to TRBJ2-5, with 14 nucleotides matching TRBD2. The CDR3 totals 19 residues. Germline values: CDR1 MGHRA, CDR2 YSYEKL. The V gene end was trimmed by 0 bases and the J gene end by 4 bases; junction bases not matched to a gene: 10. The chain's CDR3 is CASSQDPPGTSGSRETQYF. The CDR3 DNA reads as TGCGCCAGCAGCCAAGATCCACCGGGGACTAGCGGGAGTAGAGAGACCCAGTACTTC.

This chain uses TRBV30 with TRBJ2-3; TRBD1 matches at 8 bases. This CDR3 spans 15 amino acids. V shed 5 bases and J 6 bases; nucleotides not matched to a gene: 13. The V gene's germline CDR1 is GTSNPN and CDR2 SVGIG (reference sequence). CDR3 bases: TGTGCCTGGGCAGCAGGGGGCGGAATGTTGGATACGCAGTATTTT. Its translation: CAWAAGGGMLDTQYF. Together with reference TRBV30 and TRBJ2-3, the CDR3 gives the full variable domain: SQTIHQWPATLVQPVGSPLSLECTVEGTSNPNLYWYRQAAGRGLQLLFYSVGIGQISSEVPQNLSASRPQDRQFILSSKKLLLSDSGFYLCAWAAGGGMLDTQYFGPGTRLTVL.

This chain joins TRBV4-1 and TRBJ1-4; 8 bases map to TRBD1. With V trimmed by 7 bases and J by 4 bases, 11 bases remained unmatched. The CDR3 is 16 residues long. Looked up from germline, CDR1 is MGHRA and CDR2 is YSYEKL. CDR3 nucleotides: TGCGCCAGCACCCTAGGCCGGACAGGGTTTAATGAAAAACTGTTTTTT. This codes for CASTLGRTGFNEKLFF.